This is a list of T cell receptor beta chains from one sample in a study of cytomegalovirus exposure and HLA in healthy donors. The method was immunoSEQ multiplex PCR; TCRdb's version includes in-frame clones alone and lacks a portion of them. Of about 210,000 clones in the sample, under 85% are singletons; the top ten hold approximately 10%. The sample comprised PBMCs. The receptors originated from a woman aged 50 to 60 in good health and CMV-seropositive. CDR3s include the opening cysteine and the closing phenylalanine or tryptophan. Each record gives: D gene, J gene, V gene, clone size, CDR3 length, CDR3 DNA, CDR3 protein. D genes are given only for firm matches. Part of the rows lack a size; the others show once, few, many or a class for expanded clones.

NA | TRBJ2-1 | TRBV6-4 | few | 13 | TGTGCCAGCAGTGAGCGGTCCTACAATGAGCAGTTCTTC | CASSERSYNEQFF
NA | TRBJ2-7 | TRBV14 | NA | 14 | TGTGCCAGCAGCCAAACAATGGTCTCCTACGAGCAGTACTTC | CASSQTMVSYEQYF
TRBD1 | TRBJ2-7 | TRBV7-8 | NA | 14 | TGTGCCAGCAGCCACCGGGACAGATCCTACGAGCAGTACTTC | CASSHRDRSYEQYF
NA | TRBJ1-3 | TRBV19 | NA | 16 | TGTGCCAGTAGTATAAATACAGGGAGCTCTGGAAACACCATATATTTT | CASSINTGSSGNTIYF
NA | TRBJ2-5 | TRBV7-7 | NA | 14 | TGTGCCAGCAGCCGCGGACTACCCGCGGAGACCCAGTACTTC | CASSRGLPAETQYF
NA | TRBJ2-5 | TRBV5-1 | NA | 14 | TGCGCCAGCAGCTCCGCGGGGCGGGAAGAGACCCAGTACTTC | CASSSAGREETQYF
NA | TRBJ1-6 | TRBV19 | NA | 12 | TGTGCCAGTAGTGCCCCCACCAGGCCCCTCCACTTT | CASSAPTRPLHF
NA | TRBJ2-3 | TRBV5-1 | NA | 17 | TGCGCCAGCAGCTTTTCTGTCGACAATCGGTTTGGTTTCGCGCAGTATTTT | CASSFSVDNRFGFAQYF
TRBD1 | TRBJ1-2 | TRBV11-2 | NA | 16 | TGTGCCAGCAGTTCCCCCGCACAGGGGGCATCGTATGGCTACACCTTC | CASSSPAQGASYGYTF
NA | TRBJ1-2 | TRBV2 | NA | 17 | TGTGCCAGCAGTGAAGCGCCCCCAACAGGGATCAGCTATGGCTACACCTTC | CASSEAPPTGISYGYTF
NA | TRBJ2-1 | TRBV4-3 | once | 16 | TGCGCCAGCAGCGCTACTGGGGGGACAGCCTACAATGAGCAGTTCTTC | CASSATGGTAYNEQFF
NA | TRBJ1-2 | TRBV11-2 | NA | 15 | TGTGCCAGCAGCTTAGGAAAACAGGAGTCTTATGGCTACACCTTC | CASSLGKQESYGYTF
TRBD1 | TRBJ1-2 | TRBV7-2 | NA | 13 | TGTGCATCGACAGGGGGCCCTAACCATGGCTACACCTTC | CASTGGPNHGYTF
TRBD2 | TRBJ2-2 | TRBV5-6 | few | 15 | TGTGCCAGCAGCATGGGACTAGCGTCCACCGGGGAGCTGTTTTTT | CASSMGLASTGELFF
TRBD1 | TRBJ1-3 | TRBV5-1 | NA | 17 | TGCGCCAGCAGCTTGGGGGACAGGCACGACTCTGGAAACACCATATATTTT | CASSLGDRHDSGNTIYF
TRBD1 | TRBJ1-1 | TRBV6-5 | NA | 13 | TGTGCCAGCAGTCCCGACAGGGGGGTTGAAGCTTTCTTT | CASSPDRGVEAFF
TRBD1 | TRBJ2-3 | TRBV12-5 | NA | 16 | TGTGCTAGTGGCCTACTCGGTGGACAGGGCCCAGATACGCAGTATTTT | CASGLLGGQGPDTQYF
TRBD1 | TRBJ1-1 | TRBV15 | NA | 16 | TGTGCCACCAGCAGCCCCCTGGGACAGGGCAACACTGAAGCTTTCTTT | CATSSPLGQGNTEAFF
NA | TRBJ2-2 | TRBV6-5 | NA | 13 | TGTGCCAGCAGCCCAACGGGGTACGGGGAGCTGTTTTTT | CASSPTGYGELFF
TRBD1 | TRBJ2-3 | TRBV29-1 | NA | 14 | TGCAGCGTTGAAGAGACAGGGGGCCCAGATACGCAGTATTTT | CSVEETGGPDTQYF
NA | TRBJ1-1 | TRBV5-1 | NA | 17 | TGCGCCAGCAGCTTGGAACATTCCGACGCTTCAGGGGTCGCAGCTTTCTTT | CASSLEHSDASGVAAFF
TRBD1 | TRBJ2-7 | TRBV11-2 | NA | 18 | TGTGCCAGCAGCCCCCCGAGGACAGGGAGTGTTCGCGCCTACGAGCAGTACTTC | CASSPPRTGSVRAYEQYF
NA | TRBJ1-1 | TRBV9 | NA | 15 | TGTGCCAGCAGCGTAGATGAGGGAACGTACACTGAAGCTTTCTTT | CASSVDEGTYTEAFF
NA | TRBJ1-4 | TRBV5-4 | NA | 15 | TGTGCCAGCAGCCATCAGGGTGCGATTAATGAAAAACTGTTTTTT | CASSHQGAINEKLFF
TRBD2 | TRBJ2-1 | TRBV5-1 | once | 17 | TGCGCCAGCACCCGAACTAGCGGGGGTCGCTCCTACAATGAGCAGTTCTTC | CASTRTSGGRSYNEQFF
NA | TRBJ1-1 | TRBV25-1 | NA | 14 | TGTGCCAGCAGTGATCACAGGTTAGGGGCTGAAGCTTTCTTT | CASSDHRLGAEAFF
TRBD1 | TRBJ1-2 | TRBV7-3 | NA | 14 | TGTGCCAGCAGCTTCCTACAGGGGGTATATGGCTACACCTTC | CASSFLQGVYGYTF
TRBD1 | TRBJ1-6 | TRBV5-1 | NA | 14 | TGCGCCAGCAGCTGGGGGACAGGGGGCTCACCCCTCCACTTT | CASSWGTGGSPLHF
NA | TRBJ1-5 | TRBV5-1 | NA | 13 | TGCGCCAGCAGGCAGGATAGCAATCAGCCCCAGCATTTT | CASRQDSNQPQHF
TRBD1 | TRBJ2-1 | TRBV29-1 | NA | 13 | TGCAGCGTTGGCGGGACAGGGGTCAATGAGCAGTTCTTC | CSVGGTGVNEQFF
NA | TRBJ1-2 | TRBV30 | NA | 11 | TGTGCCTGGAAGGGTGAGGGTGGCTACACCTTC | CAWKGEGGYTF
TRBD1 | TRBJ1-1 | TRBV7-3 | few | 15 | TGTGCCAGCGGGGCCGAGGGGGCGCGGGTCACTGAAGCTTTCTTT | CASGAEGARVTEAFF
TRBD1 | TRBJ1-1 | TRBV27 | NA | 16 | TGTGCCAGCAGTCAAGGACAGGGGGGAGGCTCCACTGAAGCTTTCTTT | CASSQGQGGGSTEAFF
NA | TRBJ2-7 | TRBV7-2 | NA | 14 | TGTGCCAGCAGCTCCCAGGGATCGTCCTACGAGCAGTACTTC | CASSSQGSSYEQYF
TRBD1 | TRBJ2-7 | TRBV6-1 | NA | 13 | TGTGCCAGCAGTGAAGGAGGGGGCGGTGAGCAGTACTTC | CASSEGGGGEQYF
TRBD1 | TRBJ1-2 | TRBV5-4 | once | 14 | TGTGCCAGCAGCTTGGTCCCGGGACAGGGTTTGAGCACCTTC | CASSLVPGQGLSTF
NA | TRBJ1-4 | TRBV4-1 | few | 15 | TGCGCCAGCAGCCATGTCACAGGACGAGATGAAAAACTGTTTTTT | CASSHVTGRDEKLFF
NA | TRBJ1-6 | TRBV9 | NA | 16 | TGTGCCAGCAGCGCCAAAGACAGAAGGTATAATTCACCCCTCCACTTT | CASSAKDRRYNSPLHF
TRBD1 | TRBJ2-7 | TRBV30 | NA | 12 | TGTGCCTGGAGTGTAGTACAGGGGGGCAAGTACTTC | CAWSVVQGGKYF
NA | TRBJ1-4 | TRBV25-1 | NA | 15 | TGTGCCAGCAGTGAATTTCGGGGGGGAAATGAAAAACTGTTTTTT | CASSEFRGGNEKLFF
NA | TRBJ2-7 | TRBV5-1 | NA | 12 | TGCGCCAGCAGCTTCAGCTCCTACGAGCAGTACTTC | CASSFSSYEQYF
TRBD2 | TRBJ2-7 | TRBV5-4 | few | 15 | TGTGCCAGCAGCTACCCCCTAGCGGGAGTGGAGGAGCAGTACTTC | CASSYPLAGVEEQYF
NA | TRBJ1-1 | TRBV6-5 | NA | 14 | TGTGCCAGCACCCGGACAGCCTGGGACACTGAAGCTTTCTTT | CASTRTAWDTEAFF
TRBD1 | TRBJ1-2 | TRBV9 | once | 16 | TGTGCCAGCAGCCCACAGCAGGGGGGAGTAAACTATGGCTACACCTTC | CASSPQQGGVNYGYTF
NA | TRBJ2-2 | TRBV2 | once | 13 | TGTGCCAGCAGTGCTATAACTACCGGGGAGCTGTTTTTT | CASSAITTGELFF
NA | TRBJ2-5 | TRBV7-3 | NA | 13 | TGTGCCAGCAGCTCGTTAGAGGGAGAGACCCAGTACTTC | CASSSLEGETQYF
NA | TRBJ1-2 | TRBV30 | once | 13 | TGTGCCTGGAGGGAGGGTACTAACTATGGCTACACCTTC | CAWREGTNYGYTF